Here is one TCR beta chain with its context. This entry comes from a study of blood T cell repertoires in COVID-19. Libraries were prepared by immunoSEQ multiplex PCR; TCRdb keeps only in-frame clonotypes and omits some of them. The sample holds roughly 250,000 clones, around 88% seen once. The CDR3 length is 15 residues. With 4 bases clipped from V and 7 bases from J, the junction kept 11 bases outside the gene matches. In germline, CDR1 is LNHDA, CDR2 SQIVND (reference sequence). The chain recombines TRBV19 with TRBJ1-2; 8 nucleotides agree with TRBD1. Sequenced sample: PBMCs or T cells enriched from blood (not recorded which). This receptor was taken from a woman aged 35 to 49 with acute COVID-19. CDR3 residues: CASSTAGTGLSGYTF. The CDR3 DNA reads as TGTGCCAGTAGTACCGCCGGGACAGGTCTTTCTGGCTACACCTTC.